This entry concerns a single T cell receptor (beta chain). What it recognizes is unknown. This CDR3 is 13 amino acids long. The V end was cut by 6 bases, the J end by 2 bases, with 11 bases between. Germline CDR1 is MDHEN and CDR2 is SYDVKM. The entry originates in a study of blood T cells in healthy people across ages. Study as a whole: About one barcoded beta molecule per two T cells was captured by template switching. General study results and limits: Diversity of TCR beta per million T cells declined in a roughly linear way with age.

Combining a sample-barcoded 5' primer with a J-beta primer mix, a second PCR ran for about 6 to 12 cycles. TCRdb independently ran MiXCR on the 5' RACE reads; one entry per CDR3 protein. This sample yields 600,000 or so distinct CDR3 sequences, of which roughly 48% are seen a single time; just under 25% belongs to the top ten. The sequence was obtained from an elderly man in good health. The chain links TRBV28 to TRBJ2-7; maybe TRBD2 (6 bases). Sample: blood. This chain's CDR3 is CASRGGGPYEQYF. As DNA, the CDR3 is TGTGCCAGCAGGGGCGGAGGGCCCTACGAGCAGTACTTC.